This paragraph covers one T cell receptor (beta chain) sequence. What it binds is not known. This specimen belongs to a study of cytomegalovirus exposure and HLA in healthy donors. The V end lost 1 base, the J end lost 9 bases, and 12 bases lay between the germline ends. Germline V lookup: CDR1 GTSNPN, CDR2 SVGIG (reference sequence). This CDR3 is 12 amino acids long. As for the donors, each was a healthy bone marrow donor. The study, taken as a whole, reports: Rare TCR sequences dominated, though some public TCRs recurred in many donors.

The PCR had 60 Vbeta and 13 Jbeta primers. Data came from immunoSEQ multiplex PCR; TCRdb stores just in-frame clones and leaves some out. The sample has roughly 80,000 clones, 77% seen once. Input material: PBMCs. The TCR was taken from a man in his fifties or sixties in good health and CMV-seropositive. The V and J genes are TRBV30 and TRBJ2-5, with D hard to call. The CDR3 sequence is CAWSAPAAAQYF. The CDR3 DNA reads as TGTGCCTGGAGTGCCCCAGCCGCGGCCCAGTACTTC. The complete variable domain, with remaining parts taken from reference TRBV30 and TRBJ2-5, reads SQTIHQWPATLVQPVGSPLSLECTVEGTSNPNLYWYRQAAGRGLQLLFYSVGIGQISSEVPQNLSASRPQDRQFILSSKKLLLSDSGFYLCAWSAPAAAQYFGPGTRLLVL.